These T cell receptor beta chains were read from a single sample in a study of a mutant IDH1 vaccine in newly diagnosed glioma. Sequencing was performed with immunoSEQ multiplex PCR; in TCRdb, only in-frame clones are kept and a portion is missing. The sample contains 100,000 to 150,000 clones, about 80% of which appear only once. For these TCRs, the target antigens are not known. The starting material was PBMCs, obtained from a glioma patient whose treatment included an IDH1 peptide vaccine. Receptor source: a man in his forties or fifties with glioma. CDR3s include the opening cysteine and the closing phenylalanine or tryptophan. A D gene is named only where the DNA matches it firmly. A clone size is listed for some rows: how often the clone was seen (once, few, many), or a class if it is expanded.

v_gene: TRBV28; len: 13; d_gene: -; abundance: -; j_gene: TRBJ2-3; CDR3aa: CASSWPGDRTQYF; CDR3nt: TGTGCCAGCAGCTGGCCGGGGGATCGAACGCAGTATTTT
v_gene: TRBV30; len: 13; d_gene: -; abundance: medium-sized; j_gene: TRBJ1-1; CDR3aa: CAWSEEGNTEAFF; CDR3nt: TGTGCCTGGAGTGAGGAGGGGAACACTGAAGCTTTCTTT
v_gene: TRBV4-2; len: 19; d_gene: TRBD2; abundance: -; j_gene: TRBJ2-2; CDR3aa: CASSQDGTSGRANTGELFF; CDR3nt: TGTGCCAGCAGCCAAGATGGGACTAGCGGGAGGGCTAACACCGGGGAGCTGTTTTTT
v_gene: TRBV5-1; len: 16; d_gene: TRBD2; abundance: -; j_gene: TRBJ2-7; CDR3aa: CASSLGASGGSYEQYF; CDR3nt: TGCGCCAGCAGCTTGGGGGCCAGCGGGGGTTCCTACGAGCAGTACTTC
v_gene: TRBV18; len: 13; d_gene: -; abundance: few; j_gene: TRBJ1-4; CDR3aa: CASSEGRGEKLFF; CDR3nt: TGTGCCAGCTCCGAGGGACGCGGTGAAAAACTGTTTTTT
v_gene: TRBV9; len: 14; d_gene: -; abundance: -; j_gene: TRBJ2-2; CDR3aa: CASSPQWGPGELFF; CDR3nt: TGTGCCAGCAGCCCCCAATGGGGTCCCGGGGAGCTGTTTTTT
v_gene: TRBV4-3; len: 16; d_gene: TRBD2; abundance: -; j_gene: TRBJ2-3; CDR3aa: CASSQASGTRTDTQYF; CDR3nt: TGCGCCAGCAGCCAAGCCTCCGGGACTAGGACAGATACGCAGTATTTT
v_gene: TRBV30; len: 14; d_gene: -; abundance: -; j_gene: TRBJ2-6; CDR3aa: CAWNSGSGANVLTF; CDR3nt: TGTGCCTGGAATTCGGGCTCTGGGGCCAACGTCCTGACTTTC
v_gene: TRBV4-2; len: 17; d_gene: TRBD1; abundance: -; j_gene: TRBJ2-3; CDR3aa: CASSQEKGTGGIDTQYF; CDR3nt: TGTGCCAGCAGCCAAGAGAAGGGAACAGGGGGGATAGATACGCAGTATTTT
v_gene: TRBV5-4; len: 13; d_gene: -; abundance: -; j_gene: TRBJ2-7; CDR3aa: CASSLTGDYEQYF; CDR3nt: TGTGCCAGCAGCTTAACAGGAGACTACGAGCAGTACTTC
v_gene: TRBV4-1; len: 13; d_gene: -; abundance: -; j_gene: TRBJ1-2; CDR3aa: CASSRGENYGYTF; CDR3nt: TGCGCCAGCAGTCGCGGTGAGAACTATGGCTACACCTTC
v_gene: TRBV5-1; len: 15; d_gene: -; abundance: -; j_gene: TRBJ2-1; CDR3aa: CASSLNAGVYNEQFF; CDR3nt: TGCGCCAGCAGCTTGAATGCAGGCGTTTACAATGAGCAGTTCTTC
v_gene: TRBV14; len: 13; d_gene: -; abundance: -; j_gene: TRBJ1-5; CDR3aa: CASSQEGDQPQHF; CDR3nt: TGTGCCAGCAGCCAAGAGGGAGATCAGCCCCAGCATTTT
v_gene: TRBV5-1; len: 13; d_gene: -; abundance: -; j_gene: TRBJ2-5; CDR3aa: CASSLEVEETQYF; CDR3nt: TGCGCCAGCAGCTTGGAAGTAGAAGAGACCCAGTACTTC
v_gene: TRBV5-1; len: 13; d_gene: -; abundance: few; j_gene: TRBJ2-5; CDR3aa: CASSLDNKETQYF; CDR3nt: TGCGCCAGCAGCTTGGACAATAAAGAGACCCAGTACTTC
v_gene: TRBV5-4; len: 18; d_gene: TRBD2; abundance: -; j_gene: TRBJ2-3; CDR3aa: CASSLDWRGGLRADTQYF; CDR3nt: TGTGCCAGCAGCTTGGATTGGCGGGGGGGCCTAAGGGCAGATACGCAGTATTTT
v_gene: TRBV2; len: 14; d_gene: -; abundance: medium-sized; j_gene: TRBJ2-5; CDR3aa: CASTTGPLGVTQYF; CDR3nt: TGTGCCAGCACCACGGGACCGCTAGGGGTGACCCAGTACTTC
v_gene: TRBV28; len: 12; d_gene: -; abundance: -; j_gene: TRBJ2-7; CDR3aa: CASRAGLYEQYF; CDR3nt: TGTGCCAGCAGAGCAGGGTTATACGAGCAGTACTTC
v_gene: TRBV19; len: 16; d_gene: -; abundance: -; j_gene: TRBJ1-5; CDR3aa: CASSPRGRAYNQPQHF; CDR3nt: TGTGCCAGCTCCCCACGGGGCAGGGCTTACAATCAGCCCCAGCATTTT
v_gene: TRBV6-6; len: 12; d_gene: -; abundance: few; j_gene: TRBJ1-5; CDR3aa: CASRGDHQPQHF; CDR3nt: TGTGCCAGCAGGGGGGATCATCAGCCCCAGCATTTT
v_gene: TRBV6-1; len: 12; d_gene: -; abundance: few; j_gene: TRBJ2-1; CDR3aa: CASSEIRVRQFF; CDR3nt: TGTGCCAGCAGTGAGATTAGGGTCCGGCAGTTCTTC
v_gene: TRBV28; len: 14; d_gene: -; abundance: -; j_gene: TRBJ1-2; CDR3aa: CASSSLTGSYGYTF; CDR3nt: TGTGCCAGCAGTTCACTTACAGGGTCCTATGGCTACACCTTC
v_gene: TRBV19; len: 13; d_gene: -; abundance: -; j_gene: TRBJ1-5; CDR3aa: CASIGRINQPQHF; CDR3nt: TGTGCCAGTATTGGACGGATCAATCAGCCCCAGCATTTT
v_gene: TRBV2; len: 14; d_gene: TRBD1; abundance: -; j_gene: TRBJ1-2; CDR3aa: CASSRDRGRNGYTF; CDR3nt: TGTGCCAGCAGCCGGGACAGGGGGAGGAATGGCTACACCTTC
v_gene: TRBV21-1; len: 14; d_gene: -; abundance: -; j_gene: TRBJ2-5; CDR3aa: CASTAGGSQETQYF; CDR3nt: TGTGCCAGCACCGCAGGAGGCAGCCAAGAGACCCAGTACTTC
v_gene: TRBV28; len: 12; d_gene: -; abundance: -; j_gene: TRBJ2-7; CDR3aa: CASSSDSPSKSF; CDR3nt: TGTGCCAGCAGTTCCGACAGTCCAAGCAAGTCCTTC
v_gene: TRBV7-3; len: 15; d_gene: -; abundance: -; j_gene: TRBJ2-3; CDR3aa: CASSLESSAPDTQYF; CDR3nt: TGTGCCAGCAGCTTAGAGTCTAGCGCCCCAGATACGCAGTATTTT
v_gene: TRBV10-3; len: 17; d_gene: -; abundance: -; j_gene: TRBJ1-6; CDR3aa: CAISAGAVSSYNSPLHF; CDR3nt: TGTGCCATCAGTGCGGGTGCAGTAAGCTCCTATAATTCACCCCTCCACTTT